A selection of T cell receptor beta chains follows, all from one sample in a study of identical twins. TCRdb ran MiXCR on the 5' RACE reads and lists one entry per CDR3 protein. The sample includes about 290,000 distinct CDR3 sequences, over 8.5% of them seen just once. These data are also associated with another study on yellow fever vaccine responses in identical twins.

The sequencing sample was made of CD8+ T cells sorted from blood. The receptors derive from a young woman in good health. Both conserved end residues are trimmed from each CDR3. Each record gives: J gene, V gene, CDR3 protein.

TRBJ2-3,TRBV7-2,ASSPPGGLITDTQY
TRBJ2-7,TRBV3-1,ASSQRASGGSPHTNEQY
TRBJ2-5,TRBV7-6,ASSLGFGAGPETQY
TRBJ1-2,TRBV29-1,SVVNSPHRDYT
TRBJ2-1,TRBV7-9,ASSSGTGTDYNEQF
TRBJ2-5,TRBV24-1,ATSGGQMETQY
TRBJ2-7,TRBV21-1,ASSKGIDYEQY
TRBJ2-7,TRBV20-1,SARTGTASYEQY
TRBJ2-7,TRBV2,ASTPTGGTYEQY
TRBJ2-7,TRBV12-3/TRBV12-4,ASNPGTGYEQY
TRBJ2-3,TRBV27,ASSLGGRFTDTQY
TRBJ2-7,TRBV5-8,ASVPGWGGAYEQY
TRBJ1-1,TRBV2,ARNRENTEAF
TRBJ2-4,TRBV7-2,ASSLDLTGYIQY
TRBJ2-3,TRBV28,ASSPAGSGRAGWRTDTQY
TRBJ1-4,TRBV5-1,ASSPEQGATNEKLF
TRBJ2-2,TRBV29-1,SVGQYTGELF
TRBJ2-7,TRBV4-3,ASSQDRQIDYEQY
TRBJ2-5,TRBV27,ASSSTQGVREGSETQY
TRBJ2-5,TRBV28,ASSLGLAGEWETQY
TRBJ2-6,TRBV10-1,ASSDPWTGTGANVLT
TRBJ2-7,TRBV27,ASSRYGDTRSYEQY
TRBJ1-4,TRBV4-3,ASSQEYGRAHEKLF
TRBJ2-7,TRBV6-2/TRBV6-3,ASSYRDRHYEQY
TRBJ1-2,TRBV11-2,ASSLENYGYT
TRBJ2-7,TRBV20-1,SARLLGIGYEQY
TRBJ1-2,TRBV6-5,ASSYSQTGNSYGYT
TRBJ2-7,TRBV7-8,ASSQDRGRIHEQY
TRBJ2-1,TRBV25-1,ASRQGDFSYNEQF
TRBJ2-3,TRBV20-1,SARDRGITTDTQY
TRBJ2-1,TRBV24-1,ATSEAGSIYNEQF
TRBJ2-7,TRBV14,ASSQGTGGGDEQY
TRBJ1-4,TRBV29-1,SVVEGESEKLF
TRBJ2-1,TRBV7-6,ASSFGLYNEQF
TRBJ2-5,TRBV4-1,ASSPRQGPTETQY